This passage covers 9 T cell receptor beta chains from one sample sequenced in a study of T cell changes during pregnancy in multiple sclerosis. Repertoires were generated with immunoSEQ multiplex PCR, while TCRdb's copy carries only in-frame clones and drops some. The data contain 55,000 to 75,000 clones, approximately 93% of them singletons. The specimen comprised CD8+ T cells from peripheral blood mononuclear cells, sampled in the second trimester of pregnancy. These receptors were collected from a female donor with multiple sclerosis, enrolled in a pregnancy study.

The chain has TRBV30 and TRBJ1-2; 9 bases fit TRBD1. V was pared by 8 bases and J by 4 bases, with 2 bases of the junction left unmatched. Germline V gives CDR1 GTSNPN, CDR2 SVGIG (reference sequence). The length of the CDR3 is 11 residues. The CDR3 nucleotides read TGTGCCCGACAGGGGGGCTATGGCTACACCTTC. Translating it yields CARQGGYGYTF.

The J gene is TRBJ1-1, the V gene TRBV7-9; TRBD1 is a possible D gene (5 bases). V was pared by 5 bases and J by 4 bases, with 11 bases between. CDR3 length: 13 amino acids. CDR1 and CDR2 (germline): SEHNR, FQNEAQ (reference sequence). CDR3 region: CASSPTGGTEAFF. The CDR3 DNA is TGTGCCAGCAGCCCCACGGGGGGCACTGAAGCTTTCTTT.

In DNA form, the CDR3 reads TGTGCCAGCAGCCCCCAGCGGGGAGGGCGGAATGAGCAGTTCTTC. Its translation: CASSPQRGGRNEQFF. The chain uses TRBV13 and TRBJ2-1; TRBD2 agrees at 7 bases. With 5 bases clipped from V and 7 bases from J, the junction kept 11 bases outside the gene matches. Germline loops: CDR1 PRHDT, CDR2 FYEKMQ (reference sequence). CDR3 size: 15 residues.

The genes are TRBV9 and TRBJ2-5; 15 nucleotides align to TRBD2. This CDR3 contains 18 residues. V was pared by 0 bases and J by 5 bases, with 8 bases of the junction left unmatched. Germline-derived CDR1 and CDR2 are SGDLS and YYNGEE. The CDR3 DNA reads as TGTGCCAGCAGCGTAGGAGGACTAGCGGGAGGGCCGGGGGAGACCCAGTACTTC. It codes for CASSVGGLAGGPGETQYF.

The chain uses TRBV7-9 and TRBJ2-1; perhaps TRBD1 as D (6 bases). V shed 5 bases and J shed 3 bases, with 14 bases lying between them. The CDR3 length is 15 residues. The germline V gene has CDR1 SEHNR and CDR2 FQNEAQ (reference sequence). The DNA of the CDR3 is TGTGCCAGCAGCCCCTCAGAAGGGGGCTACAATGAGCAGTTCTTC. Its translation is CASSPSEGGYNEQFF.

The rearrangement uses TRBV15 and TRBJ2-1; 10 bases agree with TRBD1. The germline gives CDR1 LNHNV, CDR2 YYDKDF (reference sequence). The junction had 11 bases not matched to a gene; V was cut back by 0 bases and J by 6 bases. The CDR3 runs to 18 residues. CDR3 DNA sequence: TGTGCCACCAGCAGAGATTCCAATACCGGGACAGGGGTCAATGAGCAGTTCTTC. Amino acids: CATSRDSNTGTGVNEQFF.

The chain combines TRBV7-3 with TRBJ2-1; D may be TRBD2 (7 bases). This CDR3 region has 18 residues. The germline V gene encodes CDR1 SGHTA and CDR2 FQGTGA. The V gene lost 2 bases and the J gene lost 6 bases, with 23 bases spanning the gap. CDR3 protein: CASSLRHMGAGAFNEQFF. The CDR3 DNA reads as TGTGCCAGCAGCTTACGCCACATGGGGGCGGGAGCCTTCAATGAGCAGTTCTTC.

The chain combines TRBV6-1 with TRBJ2-5; 8 bases fit TRBD2. The length of the CDR3 is 19 residues. Trimming took 0 bases from V and 6 from J; bases not matched to a gene: 18. The germline gives CDR1 MNHNS, CDR2 SASEGT. CDR3 coding DNA: TGTGCCAGCAGTGAAGCTCTCTTTCGGGAGGGCCCTCGGGTGAAGACCCAGTACTTC. Its translation is CASSEALFREGPRVKTQYF.

V gene TRBV7-6 combines with J gene TRBJ2-2, with 7 bases identical to TRBD1. The CDR3 covers 18 residues. In germline, CDR1 is SGHVS, CDR2 FNYEAQ. The J segment lost 7 bases and the V segment lost 5 bases, leaving 19 bases of the junction unmatched. This chain's CDR3 is CASSPPPSGQEFFGELFF. CDR3 nucleotide sequence: TGTGCCAGCAGCCCTCCTCCTAGTGGACAGGAGTTTTTCGGGGAGCTGTTTTTT.